These 15 T cell receptor beta chains were sequenced from one sample in a study of CD8 T cells in Susac syndrome. RNA was extracted with the RNeasy kit, and a quantity of roughly 0.5 to 1 ug was reverse transcribed using random hexamers. MiXCR, run by TCRdb on the immunoSEQ multiplex PCR reads, gives a single entry per CDR3 protein. Here the sample spans approximately 130,000 distinct CDR3 sequences, around 91% being singletons. The sequencing sample was made of CD8+ T cells from PBMCs. These receptors all stem from a human donor with multiple sclerosis.

The rearrangement uses TRBV10-3 and TRBJ2-2; 9 bases are shared with TRBD1. The CDR3 sequence is 16 residues long. The junction had 7 bases not matched to a gene; V was cut back by 5 bases and J by 3 bases. Germline V CDR1 and CDR2: ENHRY, SYGVKD. CDR3 coding DNA: TGTGCCATCAGTCCATTCGGGACAGGGTACACCGGGGAGCTGTTTTTT. Its protein product is CAISPFGTGYTGELFF.

V is TRBV12-3 or TRBV12-4 and J is TRBJ2-3; no definite D call. V shed 3 bases and J shed 13 bases, with 11 bases lying between them. This CDR3 contains 11 residues. This CDR3 reads CASSFGLRKYF. The CDR3 DNA is TGTGCCAGCAGTTTCGGGCTTCGGAAGTATTTT.

The CDR3: CASSLGGASGSAGELFF. In DNA form, the CDR3 reads TGTGCCAGCAGCTTAGGGGGGGCTAGCGGGAGTGCCGGGGAGCTGTTTTTT. The chain couples TRBV11-2 to TRBJ2-2; TRBD2 agrees at 10 bases. J gave up 6 bases and V 1 base, and 8 bases lay outside the gene matches. CDR3 length: 17 residues. The germline CDR1 and CDR2 sequences are SGHAT and FQNNGV.

The chain uses TRBV5-1 and TRBJ2-6, with 8 positions matching TRBD1. Germline CDR1 and CDR2: SGHRS and YFSETQ. There are 16 residues in the CDR3. Trimming took 3 bases from V and 2 from J; bases not matched to a gene: 4. CDR3 protein: CASSSWTGPGANVLTF. For the CDR3, the DNA is TGCGCCAGCAGCTCCTGGACAGGGCCTGGGGCCAACGTCCTGACTTTC.

The rearrangement links TRBV12-3 or TRBV12-4 to TRBJ2-7, with a weak D call TRBD1 (5 bases). V shed 5 bases and J shed 6 bases, with 11 bases lying between them. The CDR3 has 12 amino acids. The CDR3 sequence is CASSEDSPEQYF. In nucleotides, the CDR3 is TGTGCCAGCAGTGAAGACAGCCCCGAGCAGTACTTC.

This chain joins TRBV12-3 or TRBV12-4 and TRBJ2-5, with D perhaps matching TRBD2 (6 bases). This CDR3 is 17 amino acids long. Trimming stripped 0 bases from V and 1 base from J, with 15 bases between. This CDR3 is CASSLALGGGIQETQYF. CDR3 coding DNA: TGTGCCAGCAGTTTAGCGCTCGGTGGAGGGATCCAAGAGACCCAGTACTTC.

The chain recombines TRBV3-1 with TRBJ2-1, with a possible D match to TRBD2 (6 bases). V was cut by 4 bases and J by 9 bases, with 22 bases left in between. The germline V gene encodes CDR1 LGHDT and CDR2 YNNKEL (reference sequence). The CDR3 covers 16 residues. The CDR3: CASSRMLGGQAGEQFF. DNA for the CDR3: TGTGCCAGCAGCCGAATGCTGGGGGGTCAGGCTGGTGAGCAGTTCTTC.

The V call is TRBV5-1, the J call TRBJ2-7, with D unclear. Trimming took 2 bases from V and 5 from J, leaving 11 bases between them. The CDR3 contains 13 residues. Germline V lookup: CDR1 SGHRS, CDR2 YFSETQ. This chain's CDR3 is CASSFPSSDEQYF. In DNA, the CDR3 is TGCGCCAGCAGCTTTCCATCATCTGACGAGCAGTACTTC.

V gene TRBV2 combines with J gene TRBJ2-5; D gene uncertain. Germline V gene data show CDR1 as SNHLY and CDR2 as FYNNEI. The CDR3 totals 15 residues. V was pared by 2 bases and J by 4 bases, with 14 bases between. DNA of the CDR3: TGTGCCAGCAGTGAAATATGGCAGTTGACAGAGACCCAGTACTTC. Its translation: CASSEIWQLTETQYF.

The chain joins TRBV11-3 to TRBJ2-3; 7 nucleotides line up with TRBD2. The CDR3 sequence is 15 residues long. Germline assignment: CDR1 SGHNT and CDR2 YENEEA. V was clipped by 5 bases and J by 3 bases; unmatched bases: 8. The CDR3 sequence: CASSETGTTTDTQYF. For the CDR3, the DNA is TGTGCCAGCAGCGAAACCGGGACTACGACAGATACGCAGTATTTT.

CDR3 nucleotide sequence: TGTGCCAGCAATCCACTTAGTTGGGGAGAAGCTTTCTTT. This codes for CASNPLSWGEAFF. The rearrangement links TRBV12-3 or TRBV12-4 to TRBJ1-1; D gene ambiguous. This CDR3 is 13 amino acids long. V lost 7 bases and J lost 8, with 17 bases in between.

The V call is TRBV28, the J call TRBJ1-4; D not certain. The CDR3 is made up of 12 amino acids. Germline CDR1 and CDR2: MDHEN and SYDVKM. V was shortened by 1 base and J by 8 bases, with 5 bases between the two germline ends. CDR3 region: CASSLSYEKLFF. The CDR3 DNA reads TGTGCCAGCAGTTTATCCTACGAAAAACTGTTTTTT.

This clonotype occurred once. The chain recombines TRBV4-1 with TRBJ2-3; either TRBD1 or TRBD2 may fit D (5 bases each). Deletions cut 3 bases from V and 4 bases from J, with 17 bases between. Per the germline V gene, CDR1 is MGHRA and CDR2 is YSYEKL. This CDR3 comprises 16 residues. The CDR3: CASSQGPSNRADTQYF. The CDR3 DNA reads TGCGCCAGCAGCCAGGGACCGAGCAACCGCGCAGATACGCAGTATTTT.

This sequence joins TRBV27 and TRBJ2-7, with 7 bases identical to TRBD1. The V gene's germline CDR1 is MNHEY and CDR2 SMNVEV (reference sequence). The CDR3 consists of 14 residues. V was clipped by 3 bases and J by 2 bases; unmatched bases: 4. CDR3 DNA sequence: TGTGCCAGCAGTTTGGGGACAGAAGCCTACGAGCAGTACTTC. This gives the protein CASSLGTEAYEQYF.

The chain carries TRBV2 and TRBJ1-4; no firm D call. CDR1 SNHLY and CDR2 FYNNEI come from the germline V gene. V was shortened by 7 bases and J by 0 bases, with 12 bases between the two germline ends. The CDR3 runs to 15 residues. This CDR3 is CASTVVPATNEKLFF. DNA of the CDR3: TGTGCCAGCACCGTGGTTCCCGCAACTAATGAAAAACTGTTTTTT.